Listed below are T cell receptor beta chains from one sample, sequenced in a study of shared clonotypes between healthy human individuals. Data came from immunoSEQ multiplex PCR; TCRdb stores just in-frame clones and leaves some out. The table records around 990,000 clones, about 72% of them present only once. The sample consisted of memory CD4+ T cells from PBMCs. The receptors stem from a man between 18 and 35 years old in good health. Some clones in this sample may be carry-over from other donors' samples. Each CDR3 is given with its conserved first and last residue. D genes are given only for firm matches. Size is stated for part of the rows, as once, few or many counts, or as a class when the clone is expanded.

TRBV6-5,TRBJ2-7,-,-,TGTGCCAGCAGTAATCTAGCTGAACAGTACTTC,CASSNLAEQYF
TRBV30,TRBJ1-4,-,-,TGTGCCTGGGCAGGGGCGGGGGAAAAACTGTTTTTT,CAWAGAGEKLFF
TRBV2,TRBJ2-3,-,-,TGTGCCAGCAGGGACTACTCCCCAGATACGCAGTATTTT,CASRDYSPDTQYF
TRBV10-2,TRBJ2-2,TRBD2,-,TGCGCCAGCGGCAGACTAGCGGGAGCCTCCGGGGAGCTGTTTTTT,CASGRLAGASGELFF
TRBV28,TRBJ2-7,TRBD2,once,TGTGCCAGCACACTCCGGCCGGCTAGCGGGAGTTACGAGCAGTACTTC,CASTLRPASGSYEQYF
TRBV2,TRBJ1-1,-,-,TGTGCCAGCAAGAGGGGTAGGACTGAAGATTTCTTT,CASKRGRTEDFF
TRBV7-3,TRBJ1-1,-,-,TGTGCCAGCAGCTCGGGACGGAACACTGAAGCTTTCTTT,CASSSGRNTEAFF
TRBV28,TRBJ1-1,TRBD1,-,TGTGCCAGCAGTTCGTACAGGGGTGACACTGAAGCTTTCTTT,CASSSYRGDTEAFF
TRBV6-1,TRBJ1-5,-,-,TGTGCCAGCAGTACAGAAGAGAGCCAGCCCCAGCATTTT,CASSTEESQPQHF
TRBV7-2,TRBJ1-1,-,-,TGTGCCAGCAGCTTTTCACGACAGGAAGCTTTCTTT,CASSFSRQEAFF
TRBV25-1,TRBJ2-3,-,-,TGTGCCAGCAGGCAGGGGACAGATACGCAGTATTTT,CASRQGTDTQYF
TRBV29-1,TRBJ2-1,-,few,TGCAGCGCCCTGGACGCAGACAATGAGCAGTTCTTC,CSALDADNEQFF
TRBV4-1,TRBJ2-7,TRBD2,-,TGCGCCAGCAGCCCAAGTGGCGGGAGGGCCCGCTACGAGCAGTACTTC,CASSPSGGRARYEQYF
TRBV30,TRBJ1-5,TRBD1,-,TGTGCCTGGAGTCGGGGTCAGGGGGAGCCCCAGCATTTT,CAWSRGQGEPQHF
TRBV15,TRBJ2-3,TRBD2,-,TGTGCCACCAGAGAGGGACTAGCGGGATTGTCAGATACGCAGTATTTT,CATREGLAGLSDTQYF
TRBV7-3,TRBJ2-1,-,-,TGTGCCAGCAGTTCCGAGGGCGCCCCCTACAATGAGCAGTTCTTC,CASSSEGAPYNEQFF
TRBV28,TRBJ2-7,-,-,TGTGCCAGCAGTTTAGCGGGTGGAGTCTACGAGCAGTACTTC,CASSLAGGVYEQYF
TRBV28,TRBJ1-5,-,-,TGTGCCAGCACGGGTCAGGGTTATCATCAATCACTAGCCCAGCATTTT,CASTGQGYHQSLAQHF
TRBV5-1,TRBJ2-7,-,-,TGCGCCAGCATGCTGCGGGGTGGCTACGAGCAGTACTTC,CASMLRGGYEQYF
TRBV2,TRBJ1-1,TRBD1,-,TGTGCCAGCAGGTTCACAGGGGCGAACACTGAAGCTTTCTTT,CASRFTGANTEAFF
TRBV7-2,TRBJ1-3,-,once,TGTGCCAGCAGCTTTGGACAGCTAGCCTCTGGAAACACCATATATTTT,CASSFGQLASGNTIYF
TRBV15,TRBJ2-7,-,-,TGTGCCACCAGCAGAGATGCCAGATCCTACGAGCAGTACTTC,CATSRDARSYEQYF
TRBV20-1,TRBJ1-1,-,-,TGCAGTGCTGGAATTCATGAAGCTTTCTTT,CSAGIHEAFF
TRBV15,TRBJ1-3,-,-,TGTGCCACCAGCAGGGGTGGGACACTCTCTGGAAACACCATATATTTT,CATSRGGTLSGNTIYF
TRBV28,TRBJ1-2,TRBD1,-,TGTGCCAGCAGTACTCCGGGACAGGGGACTGGCTACACCTTC,CASSTPGQGTGYTF
TRBV5-4,TRBJ2-2,-,once,TGTGCCAGCAGCCTCCATGGCACCGGGGAGCTGTTTTTT,CASSLHGTGELFF
TRBV5-1,TRBJ2-5,-,-,TGCGCCAGCAGGGAAGGGCGCGAGACCCAGTACTTC,CASREGRETQYF
TRBV29-1,TRBJ2-7,-,-,TGCAGCGTTGCCCGATCGACAGGGACTTACGAGCAGTACTTC,CSVARSTGTYEQYF
TRBV2,TRBJ2-3,-,-,TGTGCCAGCGGGGTGATAGATACGCAGTATTTT,CASGVIDTQYF
TRBV15,TRBJ2-1,TRBD2,few,TGTGCCACCAGCAGCGGCGGGAGGGTCCGGTCCAATGAGCAGTTCTTC,CATSSGGRVRSNEQFF
TRBV28,TRBJ1-5,-,few,TGTGCCAGCAGCATAGGGCAGGGTTACCAGCCCCAGCATTTT,CASSIGQGYQPQHF
TRBV27,TRBJ2-3,TRBD2,few,TGTGCCAGCAGTTTGCTAGCGGAGCACACAGATACGCAGTATTTT,CASSLLAEHTDTQYF
TRBV5-1,TRBJ1-3,-,-,TGCGCCAGCAGCTTGGATGAAAACACCATATATTTT,CASSLDENTIYF
TRBV27,TRBJ2-7,TRBD2,-,TGTGCCAGCAGTCTCCCGCTAGCGGTCTCTTACGAGCAGTACTTC,CASSLPLAVSYEQYF
TRBV19,TRBJ2-3,TRBD2,once,TGTGCCAGTAGTATAGGACGGGAGGTCCCTCAGTATTTT,CASSIGREVPQYF
TRBV19,TRBJ2-7,-,-,TGTGCCAGTAGTACCCAGGGGAACTACGGCGAGCAATACTTC,CASSTQGNYGEQYF
TRBV2,TRBJ2-7,TRBD1,-,TGTGCCAGTGTTACGGGACAGGGCTACGAGCAGTACTTC,CASVTGQGYEQYF
TRBV28,TRBJ1-2,TRBD1,-,TGTGCCAGCAGCTCTCCGGGACAGGGAGGGGGCTACACCTTC,CASSSPGQGGGYTF
TRBV4-2,TRBJ1-1,-,once,TGTGCCAGCAGCTTGGTTCAGGGGCCGGGGACTGAAGCTTTCTTT,CASSLVQGPGTEAFF
TRBV27,TRBJ2-3,-,-,TGTGCCAGCAGTTCCAGGCGGACAGATACGCAGTATTTT,CASSSRRTDTQYF
TRBV20-1,TRBJ2-1,-,-,TGCAGTGCTAGTTTCTACAATGAGCAGTTCTTC,CSASFYNEQFF
TRBV5-1,TRBJ1-1,-,-,TGCGCCAGCAGCTACTCCGGGACCGCGAACACTGAAGCTTTCTTT,CASSYSGTANTEAFF
TRBV7-9,TRBJ1-1,-,-,TGTGCCAGCAGCTTACAAGCGGGCACTGAAGCTTTCTTT,CASSLQAGTEAFF
TRBV28,TRBJ2-1,TRBD2,-,TGTGCCAGCAGGGACTCGTGGCTAGCGGGAGGGAGCTCCTACAATGAGCAGTTCTTC,CASRDSWLAGGSSYNEQFF
TRBV5-1,TRBJ2-1,-,once,TGCGCCAGCAGCTTGACGTCGGGGAATGAGCAGTTCTTC,CASSLTSGNEQFF
TRBV4-3,TRBJ1-2,-,few,TGCGCCAGCAGCCAGAGGGCGGGGGAGGGTAACTATGGCTACACCTTC,CASSQRAGEGNYGYTF